This T cell receptor (beta chain) appears in the sequencing data of a study of CD8+ T cells in alopecia areata (dated by TCRdb to the late 2010s). In the study overall: The treated patients took part in an open-label pilot trial in which moderate-to-severe alopecia areata was treated with oral tofacitinib at 5 to 10 mg twice daily. Patients on tofacitinib were biopsied at baseline and after 4 and 24 weeks of treatment, and several of the patients also had a later scalp biopsy. On the human side, TCRbeta sequencing was run on scalp tissue and on sorted CD4+ and CD8+ peripheral blood T cells from healthy controls and from alopecia areata patients with either patchy or totalis/universalis disease. Scalp clonality was compared among normal scalp (n=4), patchy alopecia areata scalp (n=8), and alopecia totalis/universalis scalp (n=8). Tofacitinib was given for 6 to 18 months, followed by 6 months of follow-up off drug to assess delayed response and recurrence. TCRbeta CDR3 regions were amplified by immunoSEQ multiplex PCR with 35 Vbeta forward and 13 Jbeta reverse primers. To study T cell clonal expansion in alopecia areata, the researchers applied high-throughput TCRbeta sequencing to both the C3H/HeJ mouse model and human patients. RNA was extracted with the PAXgene miRNA kit for fixed scalp, the miRNeasy kit for PBMCs, and the RNeasy kit for mouse skin.

Paper-wide results and their limitations: Shared TCR sequences between patients were less evident than in mice, which may be partly attributable to HLA diversity in the patient population. Compared with normal scalp, lesional scalp had higher clonality and more expanded CD8+ clones, particularly in alopecia totalis/universalis, a pattern that suggests antigenic drive. Unlike mouse skin, where gammadelta T cells dominate, normal human skin contains resident alphabeta T cells that get sequenced too, which complicates analysis of the scalp TCR repertoire.

The CDR3 measures 13 amino acids from cysteine to phenylalanine. The kept DNA is CDR3 alone, 39 bases in frame from the first base. Clipping removes 3 bases from V and 6 bases from J, with 1 as the unmatched junction base count. Sequences GTSNPN (CDR1) and SVGIG (CDR2) are obtained from the germline V gene (reference sequence). The time point label here, explained by the study, means: baseline before oral tofacitinib. From alopecia areata patients, peripheral blood was collected along with lesional scalp punch biopsies. PBMCs were isolated by density centrifugation and stained for CD3, CD4 and CD8, after which CD4+ and CD8+ T cells were sorted on a FACSAria. Libraries came from the immunoSEQ multiplex PCR assay. To provide template for TCR sequencing, every sample had RNA extracted and reverse transcribed into cDNA. First-strand cDNA was synthesized using SuperScript III with a 2:1 mix of oligo-dT and random hexamers. Amplification bias was assessed with a synthetic immune receptor repertoire, and residual bias was removed computationally. The original pipeline was this. After raw reads were preprocessed to remove errors, the CDR3 was defined following IMGT conventions as running from the conserved cysteine to phenylalanine. Clonality was computed by normalizing Shannon entropy by log2 of the number of productive unique TCRs and subtracting the result from 1. Whether scalp clones were CD4 or CD8 was inferred by matching scalp TCRbeta sequences against CD4 and CD8 repertoires sorted from blood. The immuneACCESS repertoire file appears here via TCRdb, limited to in-frame rearrangements. These files lack a portion of the clones; in checked studies, under half of the deficit traces to unresolved V genes, and the cause of the others is not known. D and trimming were read from the DNA, whereas the V and J calls and clone size are those reported in that table. In this sample the table shows around 140,000 clones, about 51% of which occur a single time. Roughly 0.92% of the sample rests with the top ten.

This clone was counted once. Its antigen is still unknown. No per-base quality is available; no much larger clone lies one base away. The material was CD4+ T cells sorted from blood, obtained at week 0. The V gene is TRBV30 and the J gene is TRBJ1-5, with 11 bases in between that match TRBD1. The sequence came from a human donor with alopecia areata. In nucleotide form, the sequence is TGTGCCTGGAGCGGGACAGGGGGTCAGCCCCAGCATTTT. Its translation is CAWSGTGGQPQHF.